One and the same sample provided the 23 T cell receptor beta chains below, sequenced in a study of T-cell memory formation after mild COVID-19. From the 5' RACE reads, TCRdb called clonotypes with MiXCR, one entry per CDR3 protein. Among some 600,000 distinct CDR3 sequences, roughly 17% were seen once, and the ten largest hold around 7.8%. The sample comprised PBMCs or a T cell subset sorted from them (not recorded which). The receptors stem from an adult woman who had mild COVID-19 (a few samples of this study predate the infection). Cell type and time point are not known.

The chain recombines TRBV14 with TRBJ1-1; D not certain. The V end was cut by 1 base, the J end by 6 bases, with 9 bases between. The CDR3 loop spans 13 amino acids. Looked up from germline, CDR1 is SGHDN and CDR2 is FVKESK. In nucleotides, the CDR3 is TGTGCCAGCAGCCAAGGGAGGGTCTCTGAAGCTTTCTTT. Translated, it gives CASSQGRVSEAFF.

This clonotype was seen more than once but under ten times. The chain is built from TRBV20-1 and TRBJ2-3; 11 nucleotides align to TRBD2. Trimming took 3 bases from V and 2 from J; bases not matched to a gene: 4. CDR1 is DFQATT, CDR2 SNEGSKA, per germline (reference sequence). This CDR3 is 15 amino acids long. The CDR3 reads CSARLLAGVTDTQYF. DNA for the CDR3: TGCAGTGCTAGGTTACTAGCGGGAGTCACAGATACGCAGTATTTT.

The rearrangement joins TRBV7-9 to TRBJ2-1; the match to TRBD1 covers 8 bases. The CDR3 spans 16 residues. Germline loops: CDR1 SEHNR, CDR2 FQNEAQ (reference sequence). V shed 4 bases and J 2 bases; nucleotides not matched to a gene: 7. The CDR3 sequence: CASSSRSGQAYNEQFF. The CDR3 coding sequence is TGTGCCAGCAGCTCAAGGTCGGGACAGGCCTACAATGAGCAGTTCTTC.

With regard to this clonotype: One junction end does not reproduce the germline sequence, and a read error may be involved. V gene TRBV7-3 combines with J gene TRBJ2-1, with 13 positions matching TRBD2. CDR1 and CDR2 from the germline V gene are SGHTA and FQGTGA. This CDR3 spans 16 amino acids. The CDR3, as DNA: TGTGCCAGCAGATTAACCGGGGGACTAGCGGGACATGAGCAGTTCTTC. Residues: CASRLTGGLAGHEQFF.

This clonotype was recorded at least ten times. The chain links TRBV5-1 to TRBJ1-4; 12 bases fit TRBD1. Germline assignment: CDR1 SGHRS and CDR2 YFSETQ. V lost 5 bases and J lost 5; bases outside the gene matches: 4. This CDR3 has 15 residues. The CDR3 protein is CASRGTGGPNEKLFF. The CDR3 DNA is TGCGCCAGCAGAGGGACAGGGGGCCCAAATGAAAAACTGTTTTTT.

The chain has TRBV13 and TRBJ2-7, with 7 bases fitting TRBD2. The CDR3 length is 14 residues. V was clipped by 4 bases and J by 4 bases; unmatched bases: 7. Germline assignment: CDR1 PRHDT and CDR2 FYEKMQ (reference sequence). CDR3 protein: CASSSGRTWYEQYF. DNA for the CDR3: TGTGCCAGCAGCTCCGGGAGGACGTGGTACGAGCAGTACTTC.

This clonotype appeared a few times. Here the CDR3 reads CASSLEGTSGSYNEQFF. Written as DNA, the CDR3 is TGCGCCAGCAGCTTGGAAGGGACTAGCGGCTCCTACAATGAGCAGTTCTTC. The chain links TRBV5-1 to TRBJ2-1; TRBD2 agrees at 11 bases. This CDR3 is 17 amino acids long. Germline CDR1 reads SGHRS; CDR2 reads YFSETQ. V lost 0 bases and J lost 0; bases outside the gene matches: 2.

In its sample, this clonotype was seen a few times. V is TRBV28 and J is TRBJ1-5; 10 bases agree with TRBD1. CDR1 is MDHEN, CDR2 SYDVKM, per germline. CDR3 length equals 16 residues. The ends lost 5 bases at V and 5 bases at J; junction bases unmatched: 9. The CDR3: CASSPPGTGAHQPQHF. CDR3 DNA sequence: TGTGCCAGCAGTCCACCCGGGACAGGGGCCCATCAGCCCCAGCATTTT.

The table lists this clonotype with a few counts. The rearrangement uses TRBV7-6 and TRBJ2-7, with D tentatively TRBD1 (5 bases). The CDR3 runs 14 residues. Trimming stripped 6 bases from V and 4 bases from J, with 16 bases between. Germline V gives CDR1 SGHVS, CDR2 FNYEAQ. CDR3 DNA sequence: TGTGCCAGCAGTGCCCCGGGCAGGGCATACGAGCAGTACTTC. Encoded protein: CASSAPGRAYEQYF.

This chain joins TRBV7-2 and TRBJ2-1; TRBD1 agrees at 9 bases. This CDR3 comprises 15 residues. The germline gives CDR1 SGHTA, CDR2 FQGNSA. The ends lost 4 bases at V and 5 bases at J; junction bases unmatched: 6. In DNA, the CDR3 is TGTGCCAGCAGCTCAGGACAGGGGTTCGACAATGAGCAGTTCTTC. Translated, it gives CASSSGQGFDNEQFF.

This clonotype came up a few times. The rearrangement uses TRBV9 and TRBJ2-7; the D gene is possibly TRBD1 (5 bases). V gave up 3 bases and J gave up 2 bases, with 12 bases separating them. Germline CDR1 reads SGDLS; CDR2 reads YYNGEE. The length of the CDR3 is 14 residues. DNA for the CDR3: TGTGCCAGCAGCGAAGACAGTTTAGCCTACGAGCAGTACTTC. The encoded protein is CASSEDSLAYEQYF.

This clonotype was counted between two and nine times. This sequence joins TRBV6-5 and TRBJ1-2; the D gene is possibly TRBD1 (5 bases). Trimming shortened V by 6 bases and J by 8 bases, and 16 bases separated the two germline ends. Germline CDR1 and CDR2: MNHEY and SVGAGI. The CDR3 has 13 amino acids. CDR3 loop: CASRLGDLEGYTF. The CDR3 DNA sequence: TGTGCCAGCAGACTAGGGGATCTGGAGGGCTACACCTTC.

This clonotype has ten or more counts. DNA for the CDR3: TGTGCCACCAGCAGAGATGAAGAGACCCAGTACTTC. This sequence encodes CATSRDEETQYF. The chain is built from TRBV15 and TRBJ2-5; D is uncertain. From germline, CDR1 is LNHNV and CDR2 YYDKDF (reference sequence). Trimming cost V 0 bases and J 3 bases, with 2 bases left between them. The CDR3 is made up of 12 amino acids.

The chain is built from TRBV29-1 and TRBJ1-2; 8 nucleotides agree with TRBD1. In germline, CDR1 is SQVTM, CDR2 ANQGSEA. There are 13 residues in the CDR3. V was clipped by 6 bases and J by 3 bases; unmatched bases: 6. The DNA for the CDR3 is TGCAGCGTGTTAGACAGGGGTCACTATGGCTACACCTTC. Its translation is CSVLDRGHYGYTF. Complete variable domain (other parts from reference TRBV29-1 and TRBJ1-2): SAVISQKPSRDICQRGTSLTIQCQVDSQVTMMFWYRQQPGQSLTLIATANQGSEATYESGFVIDKFPISRPNLTFSTLTVSNMSPEDSSIYLCSVLDRGHYGYTFGSGTRLTVV.

This chain uses TRBV20-1 with TRBJ1-2; TRBD1 agrees at 8 bases. Losses at the gene ends were 1 base for V and 9 bases for J; bases not matched to a gene: 4. The length of the CDR3 is 12 residues. The germline gives CDR1 DFQATT, CDR2 SNEGSKA (reference sequence). The DNA for the CDR3 is TGCAGTGCTAGAGTGACAGGGGTTAGCTACACCTTC. Amino acids: CSARVTGVSYTF.

This rearrangement joins TRBV19 to TRBJ1-2; the match to TRBD1 covers 7 bases. The CDR3 has 12 amino acids. The V gene's germline CDR1 is LNHDA and CDR2 SQIVND (reference sequence). The V segment lost 7 bases and the J segment 4 bases; nucleotides outside the gene matches: 3. In DNA, the CDR3 is TGTGCCAGTACCCAGGGGGTCTATGGCTACACCTTC. This translates into CASTQGVYGYTF.

This clonotype was found a few times. The V gene is TRBV7-2, the J gene TRBJ1-5; 7 nucleotides match TRBD1. Per germline, CDR1 SGHTA and CDR2 FQGNSA. This CDR3 contains 16 residues. After removal of 5 bases from V and 5 bases from J, the junction contained 12 bases not matched to a gene. CDR3 amino acids: CASSPHRDRDYQPQHF. The CDR3 DNA sequence: TGTGCCAGCAGCCCACACCGGGACAGAGATTATCAGCCCCAGCATTTT.

This chain connects TRBV12-3 or TRBV12-4 to TRBJ2-7; D uncertain. The CDR3 is made up of 11 amino acids. V lost 6 bases, J lost 9 bases, and 12 bases lay in between. CDR3 sequence (DNA): TGTGCCAGCAGCCTAGGCCACCTGCAGTACTTC. Protein: CASSLGHLQYF.

This sequence joins TRBV12-3 or TRBV12-4 and TRBJ2-3; TRBD2 matches 13 bases. CDR3 size: 17 residues. Unmatched junction bases numbered 12, after V lost 6 bases and J lost 6 bases. The CDR3 nucleotides read TGTGCCAGCAGCCAGGCCGGGACTAGCGGGATCTGGGATACGCAGTATTTT. It specifies CASSQAGTSGIWDTQYF.

The sample holds a few counts of this clonotype. The V call is TRBV7-2, the J call TRBJ1-5; D is unclear. From germline, CDR1 is SGHTA and CDR2 FQGNSA. CDR3 length equals 15 residues. V was pared by 0 bases and J by 2 bases, with 8 bases between. The CDR3 spells CASSLAGSGNQPQHF. The CDR3 DNA reads as TGTGCCAGCAGCTTAGCGGGATCGGGCAATCAGCCCCAGCATTTT.

The chain joins TRBV30 to TRBJ2-3, with 7 bases aligning to TRBD1. The CDR3 loop spans 14 amino acids. Unmatched junction bases numbered 4, after V lost 0 bases and J lost 4 bases. The germline gives CDR1 GTSNPN, CDR2 SVGIG (reference sequence). CDR3 region: CAWSVRTGADTQYF. The CDR3 DNA sequence: TGTGCCTGGAGTGTACGAACAGGGGCAGATACGCAGTATTTT.

This chain links TRBV27 with TRBJ2-1; tentatively, D is TRBD1 (6 bases). Germline CDR1 reads MNHEY; CDR2 reads SMNVEV (reference sequence). This CDR3 has 13 amino acids. The germline V and J ends were trimmed by 3 bases and 7 bases, with 10 bases remaining between them. CDR3 sequence reads: CASSFSDRNEQFF. In nucleotides, the CDR3 is TGTGCCAGCAGTTTTTCGGACAGAAATGAGCAGTTCTTC.

This clonotype was counted only a few times. This chain links TRBV6-4 with TRBJ2-3; 11 nucleotides line up with TRBD2. Germline V CDR1 and CDR2: MRHNA, SNTAGT. V lost 8 bases, J lost 0 bases, and 7 bases stayed unmatched. The CDR3 contains 16 residues. CDR3 amino acids: CASSQTSGDSTDTQYF. CDR3 DNA: TGTGCCAGCTCACAGACTAGCGGGGATAGCACAGATACGCAGTATTTT.